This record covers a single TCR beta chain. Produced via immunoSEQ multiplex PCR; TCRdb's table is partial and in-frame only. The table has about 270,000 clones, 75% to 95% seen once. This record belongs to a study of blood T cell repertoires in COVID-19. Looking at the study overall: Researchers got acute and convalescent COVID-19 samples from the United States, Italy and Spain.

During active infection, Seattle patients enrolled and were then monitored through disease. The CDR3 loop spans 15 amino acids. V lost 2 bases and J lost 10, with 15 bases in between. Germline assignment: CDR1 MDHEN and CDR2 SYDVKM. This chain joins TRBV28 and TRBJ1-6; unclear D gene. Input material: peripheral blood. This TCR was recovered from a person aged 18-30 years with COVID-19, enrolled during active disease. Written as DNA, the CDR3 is TGTGCCAGCAGTTTAAATGAAGGGAGGCGATCACCCCTCCACTTT. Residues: CASSLNEGRRSPLHF.